The T cell receptor (beta chain) described here comes from a study of OX40 agonist ivuxolimab in advanced cancers. Study at large: Participants, approximately 80% male, averaged roughly 60 years of age, ranging from 23 to 79. Earlier anti-PD-1, anti-PD-L1 or anti-CTLA-4 therapy was permitted; around 40% had received some.

The protocol was immunoSEQ multiplex PCR, while the TCRdb copy is restricted to in-frame clones and leaves out a portion. The table includes some 58,000 clones, 88% detected once. This CDR3 is built from 14 residues. Germline CDR1 is SGHTA and CDR2 is FQGNSA. Deletions cut 1 base from V and 7 bases from J, with 8 bases between. With regard to this clone: The antigen is unknown.

General study results and limits: Individuals who were partial responders at 0.1-3.0 mg/kg had clonal expansion that ranked among the lowest.

The receptor was derived from an adult with an advanced solid tumor such as melanoma, head and neck, liver or kidney cancer. Sequences were derived from CD4+ or CD8+ T cells sorted from blood, sampled in a trial of the OX40 agonist ivuxolimab. The rearrangement uses TRBV7-2 and TRBJ1-6; D unresolved. The CDR3 DNA is TGTGCCAGCAGCTTAGTCCCTGAGAATTCACCCCTCCACTTT. Amino acid sequence: CASSLVPENSPLHF.